The 8 T cell receptor beta chains reported below all come from one sample, sequenced in a study of cytomegalovirus exposure and HLA in healthy donors. This PCR relied on a set of 60 Vbeta primers and 13 Jbeta primers. Sequenced by immunoSEQ multiplex PCR; TCRdb stores in-frame clones only, minus some. The table includes some 130,000 clones, approximately 8.9% detected once. Sequenced sample: PBMCs. Every receptor here comes from a woman in her thirties or forties in good health and CMV-seropositive.

This clone was seen only once. Within the sample, other DNA sequences also encode this same CDR3. The V and J genes are TRBV7-2 and TRBJ1-1, with 7 bases fitting TRBD1. V lost 6 bases to trimming and J lost 0 bases; unmatched junction nucleotides: 7. This CDR3 is built from 15 residues. Germline CDR1 and CDR2: SGHTA and FQGNSA. The CDR3 loop is CASSQTGALNTEAFF. The CDR3 DNA reads TGTGCCAGCAGTCAAACAGGGGCACTGAACACTGAAGCTTTCTTT.

The chain combines TRBV6-4 with TRBJ2-2; a weak D match, TRBD2 (6 bases). This CDR3 comprises 14 residues. CDR1 is MRHNA, CDR2 SNTAGT, per germline. Trimming took 6 bases from V and 3 from J, leaving 11 bases between them. In DNA, the CDR3 is TGTGCCAGCAGCCGGGACTTTTACACCGGGGAGCTGTTTTTT. It translates to CASSRDFYTGELFF.

This clone was observed a handful of times. The chain recombines TRBV2 with TRBJ1-4; 7 bases fit TRBD1. The CDR3 is 14 residues long. Germline trimming cut 5 bases from V and 10 bases from J; bases unmatched to any gene: 10. CDR1 and CDR2 from the germline V gene are SNHLY and FYNNEI. CDR3 sequence reads: CASSSGTAAGKLFF. Written as DNA, the CDR3 is TGTGCCAGCAGTTCTGGGACAGCCGCCGGAAAACTGTTTTTT.

This clone was recorded a few times. This sequence joins TRBV2 and TRBJ1-1, with unresolved D. Germline V gives CDR1 SNHLY, CDR2 FYNNEI. Trimming removed 3 bases from V and 10 bases from J, with 9 bases in between. The CDR3 runs to 11 residues. The CDR3 reads CASSDTPRAFF. The CDR3 DNA reads TGTGCCAGCAGTGATACGCCGAGAGCTTTCTTT.

The chain combines TRBV5-6 with TRBJ1-1, with D maybe TRBD1 (6 bases). CDR1 and CDR2 (germline): SGHDT, YYEEEE. The CDR3 runs 15 residues. Between the trimmed V and J ends, which lost 2 bases and 5 bases, there was a span of 16 bases. The CDR3 DNA reads TGTGCCAGCAGCTTAGTTTCCGGGGGGCAAACTGAAGCTTTCTTT. This sequence encodes CASSLVSGGQTEAFF.

This clone was counted a few times. V is TRBV9 and J is TRBJ1-1; no definite D call. Trimming removed 0 bases at V and 4 bases at J, with 16 bases between. Germline CDR1 reads SGDLS; CDR2 reads YYNGEE. The CDR3 is 16 amino acids. CDR3 DNA: TGTGCCAGCAGCGTAGCTCTTCGAGGGCCCCTCACTGAAGCTTTCTTT. Residues: CASSVALRGPLTEAFF.

J is TRBJ2-2 and V is TRBV10-3, with 10 bases matching TRBD2. Germline V gene data show CDR1 as ENHRY and CDR2 as SYGVKD. Unmatched junction bases numbered 4, after V lost 6 bases and J lost 0 bases. This CDR3 contains 16 residues. CDR3 protein: CAISLAGGPNTGELFF. The CDR3 nucleotides are TGTGCCATCAGCTTAGCGGGGGGACCGAACACCGGGGAGCTGTTTTTT.

The J gene is TRBJ1-5, the V gene TRBV7-2; TRBD1 might be the D (5 bases). With 2 bases removed from V and 4 bases from J, the gap between germline ends came to 12 bases. There are 15 residues in the CDR3. Germline CDR1 reads SGHTA; CDR2 reads FQGNSA. The chain's CDR3 is CASSLQVTGNQPQHF. CDR3 nucleotides: TGTGCCAGCAGCTTACAGGTTACAGGAAATCAGCCCCAGCATTTT.